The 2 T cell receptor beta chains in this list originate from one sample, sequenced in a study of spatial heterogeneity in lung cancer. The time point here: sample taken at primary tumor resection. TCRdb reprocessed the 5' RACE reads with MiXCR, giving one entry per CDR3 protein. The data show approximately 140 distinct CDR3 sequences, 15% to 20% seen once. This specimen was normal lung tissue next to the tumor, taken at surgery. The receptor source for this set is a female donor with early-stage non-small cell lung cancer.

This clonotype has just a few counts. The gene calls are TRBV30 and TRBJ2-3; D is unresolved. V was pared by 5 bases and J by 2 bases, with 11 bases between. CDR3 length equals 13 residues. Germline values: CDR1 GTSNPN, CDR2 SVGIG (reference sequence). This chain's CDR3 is CAWGLDITDTQYF. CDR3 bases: TGTGCCTGGGGGCTGGATATCACAGATACGCAGTATTTT.

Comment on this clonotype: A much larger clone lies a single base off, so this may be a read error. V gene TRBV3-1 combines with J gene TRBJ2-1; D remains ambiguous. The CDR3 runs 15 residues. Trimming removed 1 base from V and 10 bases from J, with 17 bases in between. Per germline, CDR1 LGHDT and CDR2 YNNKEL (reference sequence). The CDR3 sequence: CASSQVDLSRKEQFF. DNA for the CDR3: TGTGCCAGCAGCCAAGTGGACCTAAGCAGAAAGGAGCAGTTCTTC.